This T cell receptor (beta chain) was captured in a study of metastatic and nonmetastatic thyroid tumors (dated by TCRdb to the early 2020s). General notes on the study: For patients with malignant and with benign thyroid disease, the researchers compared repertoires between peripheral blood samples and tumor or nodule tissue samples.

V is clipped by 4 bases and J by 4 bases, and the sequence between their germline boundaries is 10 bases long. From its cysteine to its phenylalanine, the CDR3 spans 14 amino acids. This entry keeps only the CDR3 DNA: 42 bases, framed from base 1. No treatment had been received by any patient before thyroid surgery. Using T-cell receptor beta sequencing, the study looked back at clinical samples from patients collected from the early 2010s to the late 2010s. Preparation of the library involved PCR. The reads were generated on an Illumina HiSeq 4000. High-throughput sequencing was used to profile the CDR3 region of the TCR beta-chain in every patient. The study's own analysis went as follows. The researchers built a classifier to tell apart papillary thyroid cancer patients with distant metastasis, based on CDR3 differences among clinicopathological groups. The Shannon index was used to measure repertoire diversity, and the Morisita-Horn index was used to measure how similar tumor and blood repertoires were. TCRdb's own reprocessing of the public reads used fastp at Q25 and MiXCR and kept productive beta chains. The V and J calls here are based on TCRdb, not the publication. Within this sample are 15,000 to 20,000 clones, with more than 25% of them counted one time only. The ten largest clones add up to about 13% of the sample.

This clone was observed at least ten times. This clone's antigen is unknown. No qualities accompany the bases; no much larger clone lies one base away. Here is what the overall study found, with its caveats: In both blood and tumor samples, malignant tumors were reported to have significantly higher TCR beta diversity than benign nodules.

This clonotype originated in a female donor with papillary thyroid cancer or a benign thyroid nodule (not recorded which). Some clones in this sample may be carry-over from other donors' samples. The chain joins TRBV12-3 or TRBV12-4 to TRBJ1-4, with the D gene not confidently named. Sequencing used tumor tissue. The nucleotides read TGTGCCAGCAGTTCGGCCAGGTTTAATGAAAAACTGTTTTTT. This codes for CASSSARFNEKLFF.